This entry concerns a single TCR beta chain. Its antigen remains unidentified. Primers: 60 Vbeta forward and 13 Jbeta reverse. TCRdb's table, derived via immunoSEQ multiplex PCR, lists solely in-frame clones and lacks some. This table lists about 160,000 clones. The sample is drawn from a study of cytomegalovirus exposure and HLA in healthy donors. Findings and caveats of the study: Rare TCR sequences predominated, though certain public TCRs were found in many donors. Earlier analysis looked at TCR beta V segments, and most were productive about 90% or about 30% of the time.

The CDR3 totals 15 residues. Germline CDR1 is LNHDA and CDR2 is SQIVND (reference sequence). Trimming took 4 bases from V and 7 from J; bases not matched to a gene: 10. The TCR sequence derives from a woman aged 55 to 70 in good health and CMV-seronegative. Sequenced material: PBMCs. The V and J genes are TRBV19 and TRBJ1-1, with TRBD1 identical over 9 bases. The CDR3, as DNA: TGTGCCAGTAGTAACCGGGACAGGGTATTCGGTGAAGCTTTCTTT. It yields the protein CASSNRDRVFGEAFF.